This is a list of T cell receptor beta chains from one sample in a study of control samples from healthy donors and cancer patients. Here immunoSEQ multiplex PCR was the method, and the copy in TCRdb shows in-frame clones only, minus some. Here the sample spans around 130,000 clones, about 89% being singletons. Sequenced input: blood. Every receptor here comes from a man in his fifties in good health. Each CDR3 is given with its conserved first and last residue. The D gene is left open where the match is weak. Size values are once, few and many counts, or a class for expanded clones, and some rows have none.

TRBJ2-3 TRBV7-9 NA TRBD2 CASSLDGLAGSDTQYF TGTGCCAGCAGCTTAGACGGACTAGCGGGTTCAGATACGCAGTATTTT
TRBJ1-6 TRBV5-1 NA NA CASSLEGTIRTPLHF TGCGCCAGCAGCTTGGAAGGGACGATCCGAACACCCCTCCACTTT
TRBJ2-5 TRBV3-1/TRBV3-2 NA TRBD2 CASSQVTSGDQETQYF TGTGCCAGCAGCCAAGTGACTAGCGGGGACCAAGAGACCCAGTACTTC
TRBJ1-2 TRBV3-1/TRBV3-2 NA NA CASSQDSTVVGGYTF TGTGCCAGCAGCCAAGATTCGACGGTGGTCGGCGGCTACACCTTC
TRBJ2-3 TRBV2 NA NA CASRERTDTQYF TGTGCCAGCAGGGAGCGCACAGATACGCAGTATTTT
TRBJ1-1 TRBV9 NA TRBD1 CASSVEGQGRAFF TGTGCCAGCAGCGTAGAAGGACAGGGGCGAGCTTTCTTT
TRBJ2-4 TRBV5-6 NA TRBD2 CASGSRSGGIIQYF TGTGCCAGCGGGTCCAGGTCGGGGGGTATCATTCAGTACTTC
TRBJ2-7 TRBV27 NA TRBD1 CASSLLTGVSYEQYF TGTGCCAGCAGTTTACTAACAGGGGTCTCCTACGAGCAGTACTTC
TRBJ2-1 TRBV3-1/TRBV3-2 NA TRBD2 CASSQSGALGNEQFF TGTGCCAGCAGCCAAAGCGGGGCACTCGGGAATGAGCAGTTCTTC
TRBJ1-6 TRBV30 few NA CAWNKDYNSPLHF TGTGCCTGGAACAAGGACTATAATTCACCCCTCCACTTT
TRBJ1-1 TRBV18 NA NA CASSPLGPRNTEAFF TGTGCCAGCTCACCCCTGGGGCCAAGGAACACTGAAGCTTTCTTT
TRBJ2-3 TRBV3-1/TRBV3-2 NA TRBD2 CASSPLTSGDIDTQYF TGTGCCAGCAGCCCTTTAACTAGCGGGGACATAGATACGCAGTATTTT
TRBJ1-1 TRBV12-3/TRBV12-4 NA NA CASRVGENTEAFF TGTGCCAGCAGGGTCGGGGAGAACACTGAAGCTTTCTTT
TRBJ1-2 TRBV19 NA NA CASSIQGKGGYTF TGTGCCAGTAGTATACAGGGGAAGGGTGGCTACACCTTC
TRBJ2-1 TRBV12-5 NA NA CASGLTAAEQFF TGTGCTAGTGGTTTGACTGCCGCTGAGCAGTTCTTC
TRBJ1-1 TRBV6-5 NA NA CASSDWNTEAFF TGTGCCAGCAGCGACTGGAACACTGAAGCTTTCTTT
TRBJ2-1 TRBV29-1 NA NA CSVVEGRWDEQFF TGCAGCGTTGTGGAGGGGAGGTGGGATGAGCAGTTCTTC
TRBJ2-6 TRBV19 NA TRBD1 CASSTLGTGHSGANVLTF TGTGCCAGTAGTACCCTCGGGACAGGCCACTCTGGGGCCAACGTCCTGACTTTC
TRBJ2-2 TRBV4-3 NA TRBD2 CASSQESLAGGPSTGELFF TGCGCCAGCAGCCAAGAGAGCCTAGCGGGGGGGCCAAGCACCGGGGAGCTGTTTTTT
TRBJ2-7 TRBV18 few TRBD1 CASSPGQGVSYEQYF TGTGCCAGCTCACCAGGACAGGGGGTAAGCTACGAGCAGTACTTC
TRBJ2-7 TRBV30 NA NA CAWRGEVIYEQYF TGTGCCTGGAGAGGGGAAGTTATTTACGAGCAGTACTTC
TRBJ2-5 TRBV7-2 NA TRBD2 CASSPRVAGGPGQETQYF TGTGCCAGCAGCCCACGGGTAGCGGGGGGGCCGGGGCAAGAGACCCAGTACTTC
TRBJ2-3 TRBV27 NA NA CASSPTRTDTQYF TGTGCCAGCAGCCCTACTCGCACAGATACGCAGTATTTT
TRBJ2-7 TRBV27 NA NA CASSLSGDRTYEQYF TGTGCCAGCAGTTTATCGGGGGACCGTACCTACGAGCAGTACTTC
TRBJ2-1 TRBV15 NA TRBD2 CATSREGSGGAFNEQFF TGTGCCACCAGCAGAGAAGGCAGCGGGGGGGCCTTTAATGAGCAGTTCTTC
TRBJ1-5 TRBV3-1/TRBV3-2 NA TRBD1 CASSQWTGPPQHF TGTGCCAGCAGCCAATGGACAGGGCCGCCCCAGCATTTT
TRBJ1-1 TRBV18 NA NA CASSPLGRGTEAFF TGTGCCAGCTCACCACTGGGTAGGGGGACTGAAGCTTTCTTT
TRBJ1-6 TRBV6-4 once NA CASSPRGDGGHASLHF TGTGCCAGCAGTCCCCGGGGAGACGGGGGTCATGCGTCCCTCCACTTT
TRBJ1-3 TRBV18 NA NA CASSPRPGTSSGNTIYF TGTGCCAGCTCACCAAGGCCGGGAACTAGCTCTGGAAACACCATATATTTT
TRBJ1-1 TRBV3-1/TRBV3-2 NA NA CASSSSVWNTEAFF TGTGCCAGCAGCTCCAGCGTATGGAACACTGAAGCTTTCTTT
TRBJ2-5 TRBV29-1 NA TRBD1 CSVGTGVGETQYF TGCAGCGTGGGAACAGGGGTGGGGGAGACCCAGTACTTC
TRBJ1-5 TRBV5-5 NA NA CASSLRGVPNQPQHF TGTGCCAGCAGCTTGCGGGGAGTCCCCAATCAGCCCCAGCATTTT
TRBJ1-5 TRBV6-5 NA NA CASSGGQSTQPQHF TGTGCCAGCAGCGGCGGACAATCTACCCAACCCCAGCATTTT
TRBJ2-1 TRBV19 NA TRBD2 CASSIGGDYYNEQFF TGTGCCAGTAGTATAGGGGGGGACTACTACAATGAGCAGTTCTTC
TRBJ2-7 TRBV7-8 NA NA CASSLAGGAQGEQYF TGTGCCAGCAGCTTAGCGGGGGGGGCTCAAGGCGAGCAGTACTTC
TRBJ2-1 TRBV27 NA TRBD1 CASSGTSDRNNEQFF TGTGCCAGCAGTGGGACCTCGGACAGGAACAATGAGCAGTTCTTC
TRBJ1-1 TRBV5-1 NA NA CASSSIGQGKGTEAFF TGCGCCAGCAGCTCTATAGGGCAGGGGAAGGGGACTGAAGCTTTCTTT
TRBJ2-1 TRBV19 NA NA CASRRGIAYNEQFF TGTGCCAGTAGACGGGGGATCGCCTACAATGAGCAGTTCTTC
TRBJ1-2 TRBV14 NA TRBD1 CASSQAFHGGTGLLGGYTF TGTGCCAGCAGCCAAGCCTTCCACGGCGGGACAGGTCTTCTCGGAGGCTACACCTTC
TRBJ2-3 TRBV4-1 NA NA CASSSRWGTDTQYF TGCGCCAGCAGCTCCCGATGGGGCACAGATACGCAGTATTTT
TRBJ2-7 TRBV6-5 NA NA CASSYGTEKQYF TGTGCCAGCAGTTACGGGACGGAGAAGCAGTACTTC
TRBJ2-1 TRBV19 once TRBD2 CASAKGASGGAPYNEQFF TGTGCCAGTGCGAAGGGGGCTAGCGGGGGGGCCCCCTACAATGAGCAGTTCTTC
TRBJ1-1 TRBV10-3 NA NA CALRTDLNTEAFF TGTGCCCTTCGGACAGATTTGAACACTGAAGCTTTCTTT
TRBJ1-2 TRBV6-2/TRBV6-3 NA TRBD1 CASSKTRQGASNYGYTF TGTGCCAGCAGTAAGACCCGGCAGGGGGCTTCTAACTATGGCTACACCTTC
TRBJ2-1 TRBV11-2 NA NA CASSFQDFYNEQFF TGTGCCAGCAGCTTTCAGGATTTCTACAATGAGCAGTTCTTC
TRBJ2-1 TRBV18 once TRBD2 CASSPLAGGTYNEQFF TGTGCCAGCTCACCGCTAGCGGGGGGGACCTACAATGAGCAGTTCTTC
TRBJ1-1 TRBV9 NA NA CASSRPDSMNTEAFF TGTGCCAGCAGCCGGCCGGACAGCATGAACACTGAAGCTTTCTTT
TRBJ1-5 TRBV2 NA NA CASRGDIRNQPQHF TGTGCCAGCAGAGGGGACATCCGAAATCAGCCCCAGCATTTT
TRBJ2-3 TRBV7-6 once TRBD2 CASSLSPGLAGGPIGDTQYF TGTGCCAGCAGCTTATCGCCGGGACTAGCGGGGGGGCCCATCGGAGATACGCAGTATTTT
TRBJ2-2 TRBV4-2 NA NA CASSQDRGLALTGELFF TGTGCCAGCAGCCAAGATCGAGGCCTAGCGCTTACCGGGGAGCTGTTTTTT
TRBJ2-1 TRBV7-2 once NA CASSFSLSSYNEQFF TGTGCCAGCAGCTTTAGCCTGAGCTCCTACAATGAGCAGTTCTTC
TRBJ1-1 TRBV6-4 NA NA CASSTDMNTEAFF TGTGCCAGCAGTACGGACATGAACACTGAAGCTTTCTTT
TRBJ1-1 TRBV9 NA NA CASRTGTEAFF TGTGCCAGCAGAACGGGGACTGAAGCTTTCTTT
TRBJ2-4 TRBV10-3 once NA CAIGAQGMAKNIQYF TGTGCCATCGGAGCCCAGGGAATGGCCAAAAACATTCAGTACTTC
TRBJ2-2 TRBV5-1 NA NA CASSLVPGGNDGELFF TGCGCCAGCAGCTTGGTACCGGGGGGCAACGACGGGGAGCTGTTTTTT